A single sample gave rise to the 23 T cell receptor beta chains below, sequenced in a study of blood T cell repertoires in COVID-19. Libraries were prepared by immunoSEQ multiplex PCR; TCRdb keeps only in-frame clonotypes and omits some of them. This repertoire shows about 60,000 clones, 70% to 85% found once; its top ten account for roughly 6%. Sequencing was carried out using peripheral blood. These receptor sequences come from a woman aged 70-85 years with acute or convalescent COVID-19.

This clone has just one count. The V and J genes are TRBV19 and TRBJ2-7; 7 nucleotides align to TRBD1. Trimming at V came to 5 bases and at J to 0 bases, leaving 13 bases not matched to a gene. Germline V lookup: CDR1 LNHDA, CDR2 SQIVND (reference sequence). The CDR3 runs 17 residues. CDR3 protein: CASSRLSHGTDSYEQYF. Written as DNA, the CDR3 is TGTGCCAGTAGTCGGCTCTCACACGGGACAGACTCCTACGAGCAGTACTTC.

The chain has TRBV5-1 and TRBJ1-2; tentatively, D is TRBD1 (6 bases). The germline V gene encodes CDR1 SGHRS and CDR2 YFSETQ. Between the trimmed V and J ends, which lost 0 bases and 5 bases, there was a span of 17 bases. The CDR3 length is 16 residues. The CDR3 here is CASSLAQGGGFYGYTF. CDR3 bases: TGCGCCAGCAGCTTGGCACAAGGGGGGGGCTTTTATGGCTACACCTTC.

The rearrangement joins TRBV5-5 to TRBJ1-6, with TRBD1 as a possible D gene (5 bases). V was cut by 4 bases and J by 4 bases, with 12 bases left in between. CDR3 length equals 15 residues. The germline V gene encodes CDR1 SGHKS and CDR2 YYEKEE (reference sequence). Here the CDR3 reads CASSSTQGYNSPLHF. The DNA for the CDR3 is TGTGCCAGCAGCAGCACCCAGGGATATAATTCACCCCTCCACTTT.

The J gene is TRBJ1-3, the V gene TRBV10-2; 7 nucleotides align to TRBD1. Trimming took 2 bases from V and 4 from J; bases not matched to a gene: 5. Per germline, CDR1 WSHSY and CDR2 SAAADI. This CDR3 has 15 amino acids. CDR3 sequence reads: CASSERGQLGNTIYF. CDR3 in DNA: TGCGCCAGCAGTGAGAGGGGACAGCTGGGAAACACCATATATTTT.

V gene TRBV7-3 combines with J gene TRBJ1-5; unclear D gene. The CDR3 consists of 13 residues. The V end lost 0 bases, the J end lost 5 bases, and 5 bases lay between the germline ends. CDR1 is SGHTA, CDR2 FQGTGA, per germline. CDR3 protein: CASSLTSDQPQHF. The CDR3 DNA follows: TGTGCCAGCAGCTTAACCTCAGATCAGCCCCAGCATTTT.

The chain carries TRBV3-1 (or the pseudogene TRBV3-2) and TRBJ1-6; a possible D gene is TRBD1 (6 bases). Germline-derived CDR1 and CDR2 are LGHDT and YNNKEL (reference sequence). Trimming took 8 bases from V and 9 from J, leaving 20 bases between them. The CDR3 loop spans 15 amino acids. In DNA, the CDR3 is TGTGCCAGCCGCCGGTGGGAGGGGGTCCGTTCACCCCTCCACTTT. Amino acids: CASRRWEGVRSPLHF.

CDR3 in amino acids: CASSYKDRGPYEQYF. The CDR3 DNA sequence: TGTGCCAGCAGTTACAAGGACAGGGGGCCCTACGAGCAGTACTTC. The V and J genes are TRBV6-5 and TRBJ2-7; 11 bases line up with TRBD1. Per germline, CDR1 MNHEY and CDR2 SVGAGI. Trimming cost V 2 bases and J 2 bases; bases outside gene matches: 2. The CDR3 has 15 amino acids.

This clone turned up a few times. The chain couples TRBV5-1 to TRBJ2-3, with a tentative D call TRBD2 (6 bases). The CDR3 consists of 13 residues. Germline CDR1 SGHRS, CDR2 YFSETQ. V lost 7 bases and J 4 bases, leaving 13 bases between the germline ends. CDR3 DNA sequence: TGCGCCAGCTCGTCGGGGGACGCAGATACGCAGTATTTT. It codes for CASSSGDADTQYF.

The sample holds one count of this clone. The chain is built from TRBV2 and TRBJ2-5; TRBD2 matches 12 bases. Germline assignment: CDR1 SNHLY and CDR2 FYNNEI. CDR3 size: 17 residues. With V trimmed by 4 bases and J by 5 bases, 11 bases remained unmatched. Written as DNA, the CDR3 is TGTGCCAGCAGTGGGCGCCGACTAGCGGGGGCGGGGGAGACCCAGTACTTC. This gives the protein CASSGRRLAGAGETQYF.

The chain recombines TRBV7-3 with TRBJ1-1, with D possibly being TRBD1 (5 bases). Germline V CDR1 and CDR2: SGHTA, FQGTGA. This CDR3 contains 13 residues. V was shortened by 3 bases and J by 3 bases, with 8 bases between the two germline ends. The CDR3 spells CASSFGGDTEAFF. In nucleotides, the CDR3 is TGTGCCAGCAGCTTCGGGGGGGACACTGAAGCTTTCTTT.

The chain has TRBV21-1 and TRBJ1-4; the table's D call of TRBD1 was not tested on the DNA. TRBV21-1 is flagged as a pseudogene. CDR3 length equals 14 residues. CDR3 nucleotides: TGTGCCAGCAGCAAGAGAGGGGGAAATGAAAAACTGTTTTTT. Encoded protein: CASSKRGGNEKLFF.

This chain uses TRBV5-4 with TRBJ1-2; no clear D. This CDR3 has 13 residues. Germline V gives CDR1 SGHNT, CDR2 YYREEE (reference sequence). Trimming stripped 4 bases from V and 5 bases from J, with 12 bases between. This chain's CDR3 is CASSTWTAYGYTF. The DNA for the CDR3 is TGTGCCAGCAGCACATGGACTGCGTATGGCTACACCTTC.

V usage is TRBV5-8 and J usage is TRBJ1-2; D might be TRBD1 (6 bases). The CDR3 consists of 14 residues. Germline V gives CDR1 SGHTS, CDR2 YDEGEE. V lost 6 bases and J lost 4, with 16 bases in between. The CDR3 region has the DNA TGTGCCAGCATCCGGACAGAATTTCTCTATGGCTACACCTTC. This codes for CASIRTEFLYGYTF. Based on the CDR3 plus reference TRBV5-8 and TRBJ1-2, the full variable domain is EAGVTQSPTHLIKTRGQQATLRCSPISGHTSVYWYQQALGLGLQFLLWYDEGEERNRGNFPPRFSGRQFPNYSSELNVNALELEDSALYLCASIRTEFLYGYTFGSGTRLTVV.

The V call is TRBV6-6, the J call TRBJ1-2, with 7 bases lining up with TRBD1. V was pared by 4 bases and J by 7 bases, with 12 bases of the junction left unmatched. The CDR3 covers 15 residues. Germline V CDR1 and CDR2: MNHNY, SVGAGI (reference sequence). The CDR3 DNA is TGTGCCAGCAGTTCCCGCTATGGACAGGTCGGTGGCTACACCTTC. This translates into CASSSRYGQVGGYTF.

V is TRBV2 and J is TRBJ1-1; no reliable D call. The CDR3 loop spans 14 amino acids. The V gene lost 1 base and the J gene lost 0 bases, with 6 bases spanning the gap. CDR1 is SNHLY, CDR2 FYNNEI, per germline. The CDR3 DNA reads TGTGCCAGCAGTGAAGACAGACTGAACACTGAAGCTTTCTTT. It yields the protein CASSEDRLNTEAFF.

The chain uses TRBV19 and TRBJ2-2, with 9 bases lining up with TRBD1. The germline V gene encodes CDR1 LNHDA and CDR2 SQIVND (reference sequence). J gave up 4 bases and V 6 bases, and 6 bases lay outside the gene matches. The CDR3 runs to 15 residues. CDR3 residues: CASSYTGGRTGELFF. The CDR3 DNA reads as TGTGCCAGTAGCTATACAGGGGGCCGCACCGGGGAGCTGTTTTTT.

V usage is TRBV19 and J usage is TRBJ2-7, with 13 bases lining up with TRBD2. The J segment lost 6 bases and the V segment lost 5 bases, leaving 7 bases of the junction unmatched. The CDR3 is 15 amino acids. The germline V gene has CDR1 LNHDA and CDR2 SQIVND (reference sequence). The CDR3 is CASSLGLAGISEQYF. The CDR3 DNA sequence: TGTGCCAGTAGTTTGGGACTAGCGGGAATAAGCGAGCAGTACTTC. Together with reference TRBV19 and TRBJ2-7, the CDR3 gives the full variable domain: DGGITQSPKYLFRKEGQNVTLSCEQNLNHDAMYWYRQDPGQGLRLIYYSQIVNDFQKGDIAEGYSVSREKKESFPLTVTSAQKNPTAFYLCASSLGLAGISEQYFGPGTRLTVT.

The V and J genes are TRBV18 and TRBJ2-3, with 7 bases identical to TRBD1. This CDR3 spans 15 amino acids. J lost 1 base, V lost 4 bases, and 5 bases had no gene match. The germline V gene has CDR1 KGHSH and CDR2 LQKENI. The CDR3 region is CASSLRQGGTDTQYF. The CDR3 nucleotides are TGTGCCAGCTCACTCCGACAGGGTGGCACAGATACGCAGTATTTT.

This clone has just one count. The chain carries TRBV3-1 (or the pseudogene TRBV3-2) and TRBJ2-1; 8 bases map to TRBD2. Germline CDR1 and CDR2: LGHDT and YNNKEL (reference sequence). V was clipped by 1 base and J by 5 bases; unmatched bases: 10. The CDR3 has 17 residues. The DNA for the CDR3 is TGTGCCAGCAGCCAAGTCGCTTTAAGAGCGGGGGACAATGAGCAGTTCTTC. Residues: CASSQVALRAGDNEQFF.

This chain connects TRBV7-9 to TRBJ2-5, with 9 positions matching TRBD2. This CDR3 is 16 amino acids long. The ends lost 1 base at V and 0 bases at J; junction bases unmatched: 3. Germline-derived CDR1 and CDR2 are SEHNR and FQNEAQ (reference sequence). CDR3 in DNA: TGTGCCAGCAGCTTAGTAGCGGGGGCCCACCAAGAGACCCAGTACTTC. This gives the protein CASSLVAGAHQETQYF.

J is TRBJ1-4 and V is TRBV2; TRBD1 aligns across 7 bases. CDR1 and CDR2 from the germline V gene are SNHLY and FYNNEI. This CDR3 region has 13 residues. Germline trimming cut 8 bases from V and 5 bases from J; bases unmatched to any gene: 5. The CDR3 is CASLGTENEKLFF. The CDR3 DNA reads as TGTGCCAGCCTGGGGACAGAAAATGAAAAACTGTTTTTT.

This chain uses TRBV9 with TRBJ2-2, with TRBD2 identical over 12 bases. The V gene's germline CDR1 is SGDLS and CDR2 YYNGEE. The CDR3 extends over 16 amino acids. After removal of 0 bases from V and 7 bases from J, the junction contained 4 bases not matched to a gene. CDR3 sequence reads: CASSVGLAGENGELFF. As DNA, the CDR3 is TGTGCCAGCAGCGTAGGACTAGCGGGGGAAAACGGGGAGCTGTTTTTT.

The chain links TRBV6-2 or TRBV6-3 to TRBJ2-3, with D uncertain. CDR3 length equals 15 residues. Looked up from germline, CDR1 is MNHEY and CDR2 is SVGEGT. The V end lost 4 bases, the J end lost 0 bases, and 11 bases lay between the germline ends. The CDR3 reads CASSFITSSTDTQYF. The CDR3 nucleotides read TGTGCCAGCAGTTTTATAACATCTAGCACAGATACGCAGTATTTT.